A selection of T cell receptor beta chains follows, all from one sample in a study of T-cell memory formation after mild COVID-19. From the 5' RACE reads, TCRdb called clonotypes with MiXCR, one entry per CDR3 protein. The sample includes 300,000 to 400,000 distinct CDR3 sequences, approximately 15% of them seen just once. Sequenced: PBMCs or a T cell subset sorted from them (not recorded which). Receptor source: a man aged 18 to 29 who had mild COVID-19 (a few samples of this study predate the infection). Cell type and time point are not known. CDR3s include the opening cysteine and the closing phenylalanine or tryptophan. Each record gives: V gene, D gene, clone size, J gene, CDR3 DNA, CDR3 protein. The D gene is left open where the match is weak. The size field is filled for only some rows; it gives once, few, many or a size class.

TRBV9	NA	NA	TRBJ1-5	TGTGCCAGCAGCGTTTCTCCGGGCGGCCAGCCCCAGCATTTT	CASSVSPGGQPQHF
TRBV28	TRBD1	few	TRBJ1-5	TGTGCCAGCAGTTTACCCGGGACAGGGGCCCAGCCCCAGCATTTT	CASSLPGTGAQPQHF
TRBV4-1	NA	few	TRBJ2-2	TGCGCCAGCAGCCAAGAGCGGGCAGGGGAGGTGGCCGGGGAGCTGTTTTTT	CASSQERAGEVAGELFF
TRBV7-3	NA	NA	TRBJ2-3	TGTTCCAGCAGCTTAATGGGGGGAGCAGATACGCAGTATTTT	CSSSLMGGADTQYF
TRBV20-1	NA	NA	TRBJ2-1	TGCAGTGCTTGGACAGACTACTCTCCAGAGCAGTTCTTC	CSAWTDYSPEQFF
TRBV19	TRBD1	NA	TRBJ1-2	TGTGCCAGTAGTATATCCGGACAGGACTATGGCTACACCTTC	CASSISGQDYGYTF
TRBV6-5	NA	many	TRBJ2-5	TGTGCCAGCAGTTACCGAGGGAACTCCCAAGAGACCCAGTACTTC	CASSYRGNSQETQYF
TRBV14	TRBD1	few	TRBJ1-5	TGTGCCAGCAGCCCCAGGGGGATCAATCAGCCCCAGCATTTT	CASSPRGINQPQHF
TRBV2	TRBD1	NA	TRBJ2-3	TGTGCCAGCAGTCCCGCGACAGGGGTGGCAGATACGCAGTATTTT	CASSPATGVADTQYF
TRBV14	NA	few	TRBJ2-7	TGTGCCAGCAGCAGCGGGCCAGCGCCTCTCTACGAGCAGTACTTC	CASSSGPAPLYEQYF
TRBV29-1	NA	many	TRBJ1-6	TGCAGCGTTGGTGCCAGCTCCGATTCACCCCTCCACTTT	CSVGASSDSPLHF
TRBV20-1	TRBD2	few	TRBJ2-7	TGCAGTGCTAGCGGAGTTAGGGGGACTAGCGGAACCGAGCAGTACTTC	CSASGVRGTSGTEQYF
TRBV28	NA	few	TRBJ2-2	TGTGCCAGCAGTTTACCGGGATTGGAGCTGTTTTTT	CASSLPGLELFF
TRBV29-1	NA	NA	TRBJ2-1	TGCAGCGTCGAATATAGGGTCAGCGGTGAGCAGTTCTTC	CSVEYRVSGEQFF
TRBV7-2	NA	NA	TRBJ2-3	TGTGCCAGCAGCTACTATTCAGATACGCAGTATTTT	CASSYYSDTQYF
TRBV9	NA	NA	TRBJ1-4	TGTGCCAGCAGCACCCCGGGTGGGGAAAAACTGTTTTTT	CASSTPGGEKLFF
TRBV29-1	TRBD2	NA	TRBJ2-3	TGCAGCGTTGAGACTAGCTCGGCGGATACGCAGTATTTT	CSVETSSADTQYF
TRBV6-4	NA	NA	TRBJ1-6	TGTGCCAGCAGTCTCTATTCCGGACAGCCTTATCAGAATTCACCCCTCCACTTT	CASSLYSGQPYQNSPLHF
TRBV20-1	NA	few	TRBJ2-1	TGCAGTGCTACGAGCAATGAGCAGTTCTTC	CSATSNEQFF
TRBV7-3	NA	NA	TRBJ2-3	TGTGCCAGCAGCTTGGCTGGAGCGGCAATAGATACGCAGTATTTT	CASSLAGAAIDTQYF
TRBV6-5	NA	NA	TRBJ1-2	TGTGCCAGCAGTTACAGGGGTTATGGCTACACCTTC	CASSYRGYGYTF
TRBV6-4	NA	few	TRBJ1-2	TGTGCCAGCAGTGACTCTCGCCTCACTGGCGGCTACACCTTC	CASSDSRLTGGYTF
TRBV30	TRBD1	once	TRBJ2-7	TGTGCCTGGATCGCCCGGGACAGAGCCTACGAGCAGTACTTC	CAWIARDRAYEQYF
TRBV11-3	TRBD1	NA	TRBJ2-3	TGTGCCAGCAGCTTAGGCCGGGACAGACTCACAGATACGCAGTATTTT	CASSLGRDRLTDTQYF
TRBV5-1	NA	few	TRBJ2-1	TGCGCCAGCAGCTTGGTACGGGGGCCGAACTCCTACTACAATGAGCAGTTCTTC	CASSLVRGPNSYYNEQFF
TRBV9	TRBD1	few	TRBJ2-1	TGTGCCAGCAGCATCCAACAGGGGGCGGCGAATGAGCAGTTCTTC	CASSIQQGAANEQFF
TRBV30	NA	few	TRBJ1-6	TGTGCCTGGAATCGGATGAATTCACCCCTCCACTTT	CAWNRMNSPLHF
TRBV5-1	TRBD1	NA	TRBJ1-1	TGCGCCAGCAGCTCGTCCCGGGACAGGGGCGAAGCTTTCTTT	CASSSSRDRGEAFF
TRBV29-1	NA	NA	TRBJ1-4	TGCAGCGTCTGGATTAGACTGGGCGAAAAACTGTTTTTT	CSVWIRLGEKLFF
TRBV5-4	TRBD1	NA	TRBJ1-4	TGTGCCAGCAGCTTTATCGGGACAGCTAATGAAAAACTGTTTTTT	CASSFIGTANEKLFF
TRBV19	NA	NA	TRBJ2-3	TGTGCCAGTACAGGGTGGGATACGCAGTATTTT	CASTGWDTQYF
TRBV4-2	TRBD1	few	TRBJ1-1	TGTGCCAGCAGCCAAACTTCAGGGGGCCGGGCTGAAGCTTTCTTT	CASSQTSGGRAEAFF
TRBV7-2	NA	many	TRBJ2-7	TGTGCCAGCAGCTTAGATTCGGACGCGAGCTCCTACGAGCAGTACTTC	CASSLDSDASSYEQYF
TRBV6-5	NA	many	TRBJ2-5	TGTGCCAGCAGTTACTCTCGGGAGACCCAGTACTTC	CASSYSRETQYF
TRBV12-3/TRBV12-4	NA	NA	TRBJ1-2	TGTGCCAGCAGTTCCCGGGGACTCCCCTTGGGCTATGGCTACACCTTC	CASSSRGLPLGYGYTF
TRBV4-3	TRBD1	NA	TRBJ2-7	TGCGCCAGCAGCCAGGGACAGGGCTATAACGAGCAGTACTTC	CASSQGQGYNEQYF
TRBV6-6	NA	NA	TRBJ1-2	TGTGCCAGCAGGGAACAGGGAGAGGGCGGCTACACCTTC	CASREQGEGGYTF
TRBV7-2	NA	few	TRBJ1-1	TGTGCCAGCAGCCCACCCGGGGTTGGCAACACTGAAGCTTTCTTT	CASSPPGVGNTEAFF
TRBV20-1	TRBD2	few	TRBJ2-7	TGCAGTGCTAGCTCCGGGACTAGCGGATCCTACGAGCAGTACTTC	CSASSGTSGSYEQYF
TRBV6-2/TRBV6-3	NA	NA	TRBJ2-1	TGTGCCAGCAGTTACTCGACCCAAGTGAGCAATGAGCAGTTCTTC	CASSYSTQVSNEQFF
TRBV4-1	TRBD1	NA	TRBJ2-7	TGCGCCAGCAGCCAAGAGACAGGGGGCAACTACGAGCAGTACTTC	CASSQETGGNYEQYF
TRBV6-2/TRBV6-3	NA	NA	TRBJ2-2	TGTGCCAGCAGTTGGGGACGGATTGACCCGAACACCGGGGAGCTGTTTTTT	CASSWGRIDPNTGELFF
TRBV7-2	TRBD2	NA	TRBJ2-1	TGTGCCAGCAGCTTGACTAGCGGGGGGGCTCTGGAGCAGTTCTTC	CASSLTSGGALEQFF
TRBV28	NA	few	TRBJ2-2	TGTGCCAGCAGTTCCGCCTCGAACACCGGGGAGCTGTTTTTT	CASSSASNTGELFF
TRBV11-1	NA	NA	TRBJ2-3	TGTGCCAGCAGCTCATCTTGGCTAGCCGCTGGTACGCAGTATTTT	CASSSSWLAAGTQYF